The text below deals with one T cell receptor beta chain. Its antigen remains unknown. Researchers prepared the TCRbeta library using unique molecular identifiers, the study reports. TCRdb redid the calling of the PCR reads with MiXCR, one entry per CDR3 protein. The table records about 420,000 distinct CDR3 sequences, 15% to 20% of them present only once. The record originates from a study of T-cell reconstitution after alpha-beta-depleted transplantation in children. Regarding the study as a whole: Newly generated T cells supplied most T-cell counts and diversity one year post-transplant.

Trimming cost V 3 bases and J 7 bases, with 10 bases left between them. The CDR3 has 12 amino acids. This TCR was sampled from a boy in the first two years of life who had a stem cell transplant for Wiskott-Aldrich syndrome, so the T cells may come from the graft donor. The chain couples TRBV12-3 or TRBV12-4 to TRBJ2-7, with D maybe TRBD1 (6 bases). Sequenced here: PBMCs, mostly from graft donor cells, sampled 360 days after TCRalphabeta/CD19-depleted stem cell transplant. CDR3 nucleotide sequence: TGTGCCAGCAGTTTTATAGGGACAGAGCAGTACTTC. It codes for CASSFIGTEQYF.